One and the same sample provided the 5 T cell receptor beta chains below, sequenced in a study of blood T cell repertoires in COVID-19. Assay used: immunoSEQ multiplex PCR; TCRdb lists only in-frame clones, some missing. The sample lists approximately 270,000 clones, around 88% occurring once. Sequenced material: peripheral blood. These receptors were collected from a woman aged 25-40 years with COVID-19, enrolled during active disease.

V usage is TRBV7-2 and J usage is TRBJ2-5; D gene ambiguous. Germline V CDR1 and CDR2: SGHTA, FQGNSA. The V end was cut by 4 bases, the J end by 1 base, with 16 bases between. This CDR3 region has 16 residues. CDR3 protein: CASSYMAQRVQETQYF. CDR3 coding DNA: TGTGCCAGCAGCTACATGGCGCAACGGGTCCAAGAGACCCAGTACTTC.

This chain connects TRBV5-8 to TRBJ2-2; possibly TRBD1 for D (6 bases). CDR1 SGHTS and CDR2 YDEGEE come from the germline V gene. Trimming shortened V by 3 bases and J by 1 base, and 13 bases separated the two germline ends. The CDR3 extends over 16 amino acids. CDR3: CASSSGRDMNTGELFF. The CDR3 DNA reads TGTGCCAGCAGCTCGGGAAGGGACATGAACACCGGGGAGCTGTTTTTT.

The rearrangement links TRBV4-2 to TRBJ2-2; TRBD1 might be the D (6 bases). The CDR3 totals 17 residues. V gave up 0 bases and J gave up 0 bases, with 11 bases separating them. From germline, CDR1 is LGHNA and CDR2 YNFKEQ. As DNA, the CDR3 is TGTGCCAGCAGCCAAGATCAGAGGACAGCGAACACCGGGGAGCTGTTTTTT. It is translated as CASSQDQRTANTGELFF.

Notes on this clone: One end of the junction varies from germline; a read error may be responsible. The chain employs TRBV7-7 and TRBJ2-5; D remains unclear. Germline CDR1 SSHAT, CDR2 FNYEAQ (reference sequence). The CDR3 length is 14 residues. The chain's CDR3 is CASSLTQHQETQYF. Here the CDR3 DNA reads TGTGCTAGCAGCTTAACACAGCACCAAGAGACCCAGTACTTC.

J is TRBJ2-1 and V is TRBV28; 9 nucleotides line up with TRBD2. The CDR3 spans 15 residues. V shed 3 bases and J 6 bases; nucleotides not matched to a gene: 6. Looked up from germline, CDR1 is MDHEN and CDR2 is SYDVKM. CDR3 nucleotides: TGTGCCAGCAGTTTGCGTGGCGGGGGGGCCAATGAGCAGTTCTTC. Its translation is CASSLRGGGANEQFF.